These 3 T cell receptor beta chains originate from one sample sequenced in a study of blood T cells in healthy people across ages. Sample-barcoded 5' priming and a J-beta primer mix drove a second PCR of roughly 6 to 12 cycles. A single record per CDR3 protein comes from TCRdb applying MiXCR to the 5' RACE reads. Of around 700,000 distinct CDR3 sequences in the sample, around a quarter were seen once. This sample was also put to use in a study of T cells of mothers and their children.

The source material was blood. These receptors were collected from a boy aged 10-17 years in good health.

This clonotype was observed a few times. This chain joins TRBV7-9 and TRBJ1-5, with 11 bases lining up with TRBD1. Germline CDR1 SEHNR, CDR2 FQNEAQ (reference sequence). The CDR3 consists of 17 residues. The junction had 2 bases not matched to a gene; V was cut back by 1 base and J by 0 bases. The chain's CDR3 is CASSLEGQGASNQPQHF. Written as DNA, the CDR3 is TGTGCCAGCAGCTTAGAAGGACAGGGGGCTAGCAATCAGCCCCAGCATTTT.

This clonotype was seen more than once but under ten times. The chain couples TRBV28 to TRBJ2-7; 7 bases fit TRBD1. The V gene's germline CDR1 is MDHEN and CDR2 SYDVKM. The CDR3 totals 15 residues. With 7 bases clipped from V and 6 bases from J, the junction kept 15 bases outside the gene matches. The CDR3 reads CASIPDHMTGSEQYF. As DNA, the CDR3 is TGTGCCAGCATCCCCGACCACATGACAGGGAGCGAGCAGTACTTC. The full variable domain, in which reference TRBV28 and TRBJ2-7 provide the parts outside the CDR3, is DVKVTQSSRYLVKRTGEKVFLECVQDMDHENMFWYRQDPGLGLRLIYFSYDVKMKEKGDIPEGYSVSREKKERFSLILESASTNQTSMYLCASIPDHMTGSEQYFGPGTRLTVT.

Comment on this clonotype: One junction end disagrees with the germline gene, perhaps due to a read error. The CDR3 is CTSSEDSGANVLTF. In DNA, the CDR3 is TGTACCAGCAGTGAGGACTCTGGGGCCAACGTCCTGACTTTC. The chain combines TRBV6-4 with TRBJ2-6; D remains unclear. The CDR3 runs to 14 residues. Germline assignment: CDR1 MRHNA and CDR2 SNTAGT.